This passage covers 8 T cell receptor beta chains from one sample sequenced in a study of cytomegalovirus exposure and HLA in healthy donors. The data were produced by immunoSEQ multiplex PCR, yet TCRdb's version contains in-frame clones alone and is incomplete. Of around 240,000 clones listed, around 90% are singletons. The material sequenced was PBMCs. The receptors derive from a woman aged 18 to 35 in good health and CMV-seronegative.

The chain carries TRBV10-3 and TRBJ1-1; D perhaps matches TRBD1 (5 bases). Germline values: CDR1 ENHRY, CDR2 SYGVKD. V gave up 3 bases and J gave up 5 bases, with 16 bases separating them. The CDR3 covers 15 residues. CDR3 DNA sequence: TGTGCCATCAGTGACAACCCGATGGGGGGGACTGAAGCTTTCTTT. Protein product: CAISDNPMGGTEAFF.

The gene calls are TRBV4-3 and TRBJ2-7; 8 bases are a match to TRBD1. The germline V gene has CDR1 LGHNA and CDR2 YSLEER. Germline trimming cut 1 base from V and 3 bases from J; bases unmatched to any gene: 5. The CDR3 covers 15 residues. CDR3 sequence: CASSQGGTGRYEQYF. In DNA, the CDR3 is TGCGCCAGCAGCCAAGGGGGGACAGGCCGCTACGAGCAGTACTTC.

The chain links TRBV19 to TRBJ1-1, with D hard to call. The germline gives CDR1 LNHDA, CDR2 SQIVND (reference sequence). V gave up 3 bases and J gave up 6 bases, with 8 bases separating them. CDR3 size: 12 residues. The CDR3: CASSMYSAEAFF. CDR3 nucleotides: TGTGCCAGTAGTATGTATTCGGCTGAAGCTTTCTTT.

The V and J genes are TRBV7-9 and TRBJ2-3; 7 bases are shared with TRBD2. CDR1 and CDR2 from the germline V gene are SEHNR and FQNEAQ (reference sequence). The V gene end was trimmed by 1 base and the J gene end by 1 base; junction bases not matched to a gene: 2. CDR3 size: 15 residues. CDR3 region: CASSLEGRGTDTQYF. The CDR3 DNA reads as TGTGCCAGCAGCTTAGAAGGGAGGGGCACAGATACGCAGTATTTT. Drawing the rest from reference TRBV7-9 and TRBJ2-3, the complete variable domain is DTGVSQNPRHKITKRGQNVTFRCDPISEHNRLYWYRQTLGQGPEFLTYFQNEAQLEKSRLLSDRFSAERPKGSFSTLEIQRTEQGDSAMYLCASSLEGRGTDTQYFGPGTRLTVL.

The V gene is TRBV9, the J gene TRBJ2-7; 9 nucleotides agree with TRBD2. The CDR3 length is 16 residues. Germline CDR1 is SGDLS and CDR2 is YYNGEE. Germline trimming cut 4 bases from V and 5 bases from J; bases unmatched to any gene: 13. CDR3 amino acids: CASSQVGGGGADEQYF. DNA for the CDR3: TGTGCCAGCAGCCAAGTAGGCGGCGGGGGGGCCGACGAGCAGTACTTC.

In DNA form, the CDR3 reads TGTGCCAGCAGCCCGGGACAGGGGGCCAGGAATGAAAAACTGTTTTTT. Its protein product is CASSPGQGARNEKLFF. The rearrangement uses TRBV5-8 and TRBJ1-4; 12 bases agree with TRBD1. The CDR3 consists of 16 residues. CDR1 and CDR2 from the germline V gene are SGHTS and YDEGEE. The junction had 6 bases not matched to a gene; V was cut back by 4 bases and J by 5 bases.

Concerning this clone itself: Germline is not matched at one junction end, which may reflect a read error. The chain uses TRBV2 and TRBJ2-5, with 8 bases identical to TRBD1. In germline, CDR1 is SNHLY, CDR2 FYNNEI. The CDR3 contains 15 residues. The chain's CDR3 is CASRAGGVRQETQYF. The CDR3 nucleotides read TGTGCAAGCAGGGCAGGGGGCGTCCGGCAAGAGACCCAGTACTTC. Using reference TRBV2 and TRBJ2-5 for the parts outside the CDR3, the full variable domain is EPEVTQTPSHQVTQMGQEVILRCVPISNHLYFYWYRQILGQKVEFLVSFYNNEISEKSEIFDDQFSVERPDGSNFTLKIRSTKLEDSAMYFCASRAGGVRQETQYFGPGTRLLVL.

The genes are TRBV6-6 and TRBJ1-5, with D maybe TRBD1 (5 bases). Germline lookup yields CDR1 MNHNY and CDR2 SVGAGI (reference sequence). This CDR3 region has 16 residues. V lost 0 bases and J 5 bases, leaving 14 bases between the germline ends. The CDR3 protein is CASSYSRAGYDQPQHF. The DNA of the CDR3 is TGTGCCAGCAGTTACTCCAGGGCCGGTTACGATCAGCCCCAGCATTTT.